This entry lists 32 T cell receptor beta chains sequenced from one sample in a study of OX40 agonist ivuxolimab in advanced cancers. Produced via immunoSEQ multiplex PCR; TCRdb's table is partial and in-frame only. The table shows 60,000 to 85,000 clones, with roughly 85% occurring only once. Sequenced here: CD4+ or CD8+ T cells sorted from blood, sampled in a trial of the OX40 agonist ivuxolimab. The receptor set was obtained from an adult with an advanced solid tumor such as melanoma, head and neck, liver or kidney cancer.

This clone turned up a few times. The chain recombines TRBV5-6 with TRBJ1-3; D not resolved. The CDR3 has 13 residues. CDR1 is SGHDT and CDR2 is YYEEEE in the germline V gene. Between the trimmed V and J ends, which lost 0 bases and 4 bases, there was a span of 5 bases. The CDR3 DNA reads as TGTGCCAGCAGCTTGGCTTGGGGAAACACCATATATTTT. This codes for CASSLAWGNTIYF.

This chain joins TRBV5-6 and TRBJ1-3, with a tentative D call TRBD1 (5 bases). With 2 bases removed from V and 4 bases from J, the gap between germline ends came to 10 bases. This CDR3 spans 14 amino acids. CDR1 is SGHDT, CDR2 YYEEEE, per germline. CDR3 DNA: TGTGCCAGCAGCTTTCAAGGGGCAGGAAACACCATATATTTT. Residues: CASSFQGAGNTIYF.

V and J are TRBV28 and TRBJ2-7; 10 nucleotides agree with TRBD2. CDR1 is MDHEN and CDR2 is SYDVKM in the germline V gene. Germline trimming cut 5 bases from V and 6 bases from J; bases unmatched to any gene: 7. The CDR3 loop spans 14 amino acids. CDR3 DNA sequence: TGTGCCAGCAGTGCACTAGCGGGATTTTTCGAGCAGTACTTC. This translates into CASSALAGFFEQYF. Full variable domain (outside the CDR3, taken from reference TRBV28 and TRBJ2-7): DVKVTQSSRYLVKRTGEKVFLECVQDMDHENMFWYRQDPGLGLRLIYFSYDVKMKEKGDIPEGYSVSREKKERFSLILESASTNQTSMYLCASSALAGFFEQYFGPGTRLTVT.

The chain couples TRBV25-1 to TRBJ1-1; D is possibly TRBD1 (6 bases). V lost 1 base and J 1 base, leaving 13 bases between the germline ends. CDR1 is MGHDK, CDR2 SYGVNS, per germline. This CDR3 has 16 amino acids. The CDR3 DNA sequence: TGTGCCAGCAGTGAATCTCCGGGAGGGGGGAACACTGAAGCTTTCTTT. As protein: CASSESPGGGNTEAFF.

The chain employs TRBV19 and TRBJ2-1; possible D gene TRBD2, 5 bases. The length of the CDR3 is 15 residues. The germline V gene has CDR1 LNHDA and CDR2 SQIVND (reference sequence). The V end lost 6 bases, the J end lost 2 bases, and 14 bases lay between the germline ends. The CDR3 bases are TGTGCCAGTAGCCCGGGAAGGGCCGCCTACAATGAGCAGTTCTTC. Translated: CASSPGRAAYNEQFF. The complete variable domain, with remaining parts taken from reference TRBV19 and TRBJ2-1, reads DGGITQSPKYLFRKEGQNVTLSCEQNLNHDAMYWYRQDPGQGLRLIYYSQIVNDFQKGDIAEGYSVSREKKESFPLTVTSAQKNPTAFYLCASSPGRAAYNEQFFGPGTRLTVL.

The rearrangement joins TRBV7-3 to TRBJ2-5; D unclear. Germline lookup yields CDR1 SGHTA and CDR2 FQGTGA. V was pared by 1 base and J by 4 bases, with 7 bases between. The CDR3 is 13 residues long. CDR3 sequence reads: CASSLSPGETQYF. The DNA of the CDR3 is TGTGCCAGCAGCTTAAGTCCTGGAGAGACCCAGTACTTC.

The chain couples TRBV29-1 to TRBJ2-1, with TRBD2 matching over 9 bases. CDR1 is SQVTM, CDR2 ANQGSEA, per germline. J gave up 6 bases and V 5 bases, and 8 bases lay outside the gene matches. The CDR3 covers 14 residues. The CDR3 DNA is TGCAGCGTTCATCGCGGGAGGGCCTCCAATGAGCAGTTCTTC. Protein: CSVHRGRASNEQFF.

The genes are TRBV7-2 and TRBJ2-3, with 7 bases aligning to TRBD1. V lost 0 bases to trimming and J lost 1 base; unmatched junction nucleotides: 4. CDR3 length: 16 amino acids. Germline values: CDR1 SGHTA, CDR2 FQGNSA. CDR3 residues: CASSLARGPGTDTQYF. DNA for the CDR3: TGTGCCAGCAGCTTAGCTAGGGGGCCGGGCACAGATACGCAGTATTTT.

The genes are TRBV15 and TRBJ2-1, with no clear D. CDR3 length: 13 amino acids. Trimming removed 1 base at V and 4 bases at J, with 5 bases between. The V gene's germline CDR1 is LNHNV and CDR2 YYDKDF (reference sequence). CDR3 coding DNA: TGTGCCACCAGCAGAGGAGGTTACAATGAGCAGTTCTTC. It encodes CATSRGGYNEQFF.

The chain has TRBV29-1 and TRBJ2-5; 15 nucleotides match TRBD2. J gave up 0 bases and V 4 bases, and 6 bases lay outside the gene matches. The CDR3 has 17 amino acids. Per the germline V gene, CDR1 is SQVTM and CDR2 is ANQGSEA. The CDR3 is CSVVGLAGGGHQETQYF. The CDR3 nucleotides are TGCAGCGTTGTTGGACTAGCGGGAGGGGGGCACCAAGAGACCCAGTACTTC.

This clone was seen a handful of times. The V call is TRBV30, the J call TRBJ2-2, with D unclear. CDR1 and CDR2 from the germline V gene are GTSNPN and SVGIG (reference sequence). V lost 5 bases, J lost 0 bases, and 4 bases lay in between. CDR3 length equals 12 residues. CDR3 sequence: CAWVSNTGELFF. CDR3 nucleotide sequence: TGTGCCTGGGTCTCGAACACCGGGGAGCTGTTTTTT.

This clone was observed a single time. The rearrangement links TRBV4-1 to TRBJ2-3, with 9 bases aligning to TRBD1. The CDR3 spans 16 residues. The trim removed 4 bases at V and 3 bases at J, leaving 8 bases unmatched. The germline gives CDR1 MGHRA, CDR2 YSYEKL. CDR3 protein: CASSPQGQGQTDTQYF. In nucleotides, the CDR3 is TGCGCCAGCAGCCCCCAGGGACAGGGTCAGACAGATACGCAGTATTTT.

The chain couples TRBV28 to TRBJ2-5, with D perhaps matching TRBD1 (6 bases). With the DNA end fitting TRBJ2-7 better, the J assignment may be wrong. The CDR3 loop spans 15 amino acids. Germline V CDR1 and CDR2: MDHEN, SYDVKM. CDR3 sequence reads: CASSWGPGSSYEQYF. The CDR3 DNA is TGTGCCAGCAGCTGGGGGCCAGGCAGCTCCTACGAGCAGTACTTC.

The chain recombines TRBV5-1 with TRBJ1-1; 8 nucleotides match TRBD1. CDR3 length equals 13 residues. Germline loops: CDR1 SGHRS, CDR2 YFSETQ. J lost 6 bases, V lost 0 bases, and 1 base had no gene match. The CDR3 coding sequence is TGCGCCAGCAGCTTGGGACAGGGGTCTGAAGCTTTCTTT. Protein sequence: CASSLGQGSEAFF.

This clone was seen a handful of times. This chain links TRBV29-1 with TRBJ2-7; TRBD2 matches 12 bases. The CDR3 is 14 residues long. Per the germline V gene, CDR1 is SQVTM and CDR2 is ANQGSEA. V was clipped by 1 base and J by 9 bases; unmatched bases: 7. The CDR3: CSVEGTASGRGQYF. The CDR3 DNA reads TGCAGCGTTGAAGGGACGGCTAGCGGGAGGGGGCAGTACTTC.

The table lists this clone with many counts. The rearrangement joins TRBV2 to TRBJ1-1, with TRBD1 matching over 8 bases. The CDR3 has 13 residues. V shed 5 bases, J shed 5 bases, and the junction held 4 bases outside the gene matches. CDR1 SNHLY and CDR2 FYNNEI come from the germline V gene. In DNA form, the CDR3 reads TGTGCCAGCAGTTGGACAGGGTCGACTGAAGCTTTCTTT. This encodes CASSWTGSTEAFF.

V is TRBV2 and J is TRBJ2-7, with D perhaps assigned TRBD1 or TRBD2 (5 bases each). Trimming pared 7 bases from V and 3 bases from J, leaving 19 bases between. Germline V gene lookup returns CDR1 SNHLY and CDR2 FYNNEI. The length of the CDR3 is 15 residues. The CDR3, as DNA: TGTGCCAGCAAGCCCGAGGGGACCCCCATCTACGAGCAGTACTTC. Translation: CASKPEGTPIYEQYF.

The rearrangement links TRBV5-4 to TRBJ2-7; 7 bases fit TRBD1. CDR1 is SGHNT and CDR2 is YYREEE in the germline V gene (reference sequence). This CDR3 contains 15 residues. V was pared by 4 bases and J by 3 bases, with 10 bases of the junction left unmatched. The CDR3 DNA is TGTGCCAGCAGCGCGCGGACAGGCGACGACTACGAGCAGTACTTC. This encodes CASSARTGDDYEQYF. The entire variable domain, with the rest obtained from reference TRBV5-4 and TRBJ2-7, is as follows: ETGVTQSPTHLIKTRGQQVTLRCSSQSGHNTVSWYQQALGQGPQFIFQYYREEENGRGNFPPRFSGLQFPNYSSELNVNALELDDSALYLCASSARTGDDYEQYFGPGTRLTVT.

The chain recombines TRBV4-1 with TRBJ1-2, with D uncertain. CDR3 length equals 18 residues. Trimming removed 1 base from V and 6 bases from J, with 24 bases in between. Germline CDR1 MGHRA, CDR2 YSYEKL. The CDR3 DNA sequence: TGCGCCAGCAGCCAAGTAGCTTTTATTCGGTGGAGGGAGCATGGCTACACCTTC. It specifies CASSQVAFIRWREHGYTF.

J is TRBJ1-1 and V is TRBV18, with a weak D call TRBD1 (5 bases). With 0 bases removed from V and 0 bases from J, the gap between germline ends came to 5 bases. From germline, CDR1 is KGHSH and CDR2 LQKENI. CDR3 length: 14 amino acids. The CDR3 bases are TGTGCCAGCTCACCACCAGGGGTGAACACTGAAGCTTTCTTT. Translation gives CASSPPGVNTEAFF. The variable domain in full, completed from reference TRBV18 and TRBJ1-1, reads NAGVMQNPRHLVRRRGQEARLRCSPMKGHSHVYWYRQLPEEGLKFMVYLQKENIIDESGMPKERFSAEFPKEGPSILRIQQVVRGDSAAYFCASSPPGVNTEAFFGQGTRLTVV.

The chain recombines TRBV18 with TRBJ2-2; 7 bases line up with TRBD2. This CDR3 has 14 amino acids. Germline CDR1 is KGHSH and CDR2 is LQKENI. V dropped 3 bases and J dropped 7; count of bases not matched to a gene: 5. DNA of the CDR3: TGTGCCAGCTCACCCCAACGGGGGGACGGGGAGCTGTTTTTT. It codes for CASSPQRGDGELFF.

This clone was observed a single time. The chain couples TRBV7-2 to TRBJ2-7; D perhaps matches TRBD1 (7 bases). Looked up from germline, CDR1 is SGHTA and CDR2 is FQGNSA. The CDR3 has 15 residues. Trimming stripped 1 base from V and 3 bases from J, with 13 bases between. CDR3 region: CASSLGGTAIYEQYF. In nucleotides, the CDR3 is TGTGCCAGCAGCTTAGGCGGGACAGCCATCTACGAGCAGTACTTC.

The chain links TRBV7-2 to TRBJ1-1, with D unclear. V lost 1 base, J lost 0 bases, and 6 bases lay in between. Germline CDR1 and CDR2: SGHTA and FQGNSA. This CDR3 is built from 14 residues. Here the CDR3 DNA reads TGTGCCAGCAGCTTAGAGGCGGTGAACACTGAAGCTTTCTTT. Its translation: CASSLEAVNTEAFF.

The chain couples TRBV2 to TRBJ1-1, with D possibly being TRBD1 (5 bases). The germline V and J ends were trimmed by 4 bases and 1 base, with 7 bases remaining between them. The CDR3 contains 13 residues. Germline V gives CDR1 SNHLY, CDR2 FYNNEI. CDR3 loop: CASSAGGNTEAFF. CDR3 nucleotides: TGTGCCAGCAGTGCGGGGGGGAACACTGAAGCTTTCTTT.

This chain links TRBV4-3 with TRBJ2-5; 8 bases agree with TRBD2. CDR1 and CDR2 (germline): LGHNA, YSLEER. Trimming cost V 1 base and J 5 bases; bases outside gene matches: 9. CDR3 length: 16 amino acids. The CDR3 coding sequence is TGCGCCAGCAGCCAAGGACTAGCGTCCCTGGGGGAGACCCAGTACTTC. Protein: CASSQGLASLGETQYF.

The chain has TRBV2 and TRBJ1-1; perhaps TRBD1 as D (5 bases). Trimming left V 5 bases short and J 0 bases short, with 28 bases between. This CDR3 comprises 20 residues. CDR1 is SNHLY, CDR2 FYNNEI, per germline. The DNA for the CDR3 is TGTGCCAGCAGTCCCGAATTCTGGAGGGGCAGGGCAATCATGAACACTGAAGCTTTCTTT. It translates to CASSPEFWRGRAIMNTEAFF.

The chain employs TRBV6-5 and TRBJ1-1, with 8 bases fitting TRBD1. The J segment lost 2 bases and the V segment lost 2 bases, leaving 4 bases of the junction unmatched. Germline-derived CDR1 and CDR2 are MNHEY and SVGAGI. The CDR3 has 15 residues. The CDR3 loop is CASSYQGTGNTEAFF. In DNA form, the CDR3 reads TGTGCCAGCAGTTACCAAGGGACAGGAAACACTGAAGCTTTCTTT.

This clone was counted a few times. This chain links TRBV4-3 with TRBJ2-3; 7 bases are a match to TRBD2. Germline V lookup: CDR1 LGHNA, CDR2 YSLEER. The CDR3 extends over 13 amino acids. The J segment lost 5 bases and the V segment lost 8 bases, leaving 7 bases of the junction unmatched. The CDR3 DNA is TGCGCCAGCTCGAGACTAGCTCTAGATACGCAGTATTTT. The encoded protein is CASSRLALDTQYF.

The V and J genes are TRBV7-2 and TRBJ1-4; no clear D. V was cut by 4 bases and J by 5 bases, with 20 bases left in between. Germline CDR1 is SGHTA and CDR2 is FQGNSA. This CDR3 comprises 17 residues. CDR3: CASSSRADTSLNEKLFF. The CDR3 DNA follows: TGTGCCAGCAGCTCCCGGGCCGACACGTCACTGAATGAAAAACTGTTTTTT.

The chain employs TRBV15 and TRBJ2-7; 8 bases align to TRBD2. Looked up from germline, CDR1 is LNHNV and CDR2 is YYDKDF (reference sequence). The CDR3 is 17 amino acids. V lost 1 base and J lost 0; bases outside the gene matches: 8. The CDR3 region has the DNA TGTGCCACCAGCAGAGGCGGGAGGACGGGGAGCTCCTACGAGCAGTACGTC. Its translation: CATSRGGRTGSSYEQYV.

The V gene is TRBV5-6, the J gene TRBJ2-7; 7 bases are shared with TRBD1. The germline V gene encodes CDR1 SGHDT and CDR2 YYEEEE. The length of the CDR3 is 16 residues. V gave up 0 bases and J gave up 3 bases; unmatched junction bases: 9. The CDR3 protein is CASSLEPGGDGYEQYF. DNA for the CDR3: TGTGCCAGCAGCTTGGAACCAGGGGGTGATGGCTACGAGCAGTACTTC.

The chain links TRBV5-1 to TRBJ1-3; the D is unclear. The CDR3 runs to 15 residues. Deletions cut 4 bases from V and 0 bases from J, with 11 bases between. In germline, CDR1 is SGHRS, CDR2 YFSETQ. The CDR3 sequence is CASSPRVGSGNTIYF. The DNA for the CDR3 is TGCGCCAGCAGCCCCCGTGTCGGCTCTGGAAACACCATATATTTT. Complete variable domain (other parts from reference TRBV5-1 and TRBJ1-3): KAGVTQTPRYLIKTRGQQVTLSCSPISGHRSVSWYQQTPGQGLQFLFEYFSETQRNKGNFPGRFSGRQFSNSRSEMNVSTLELGDSALYLCASSPRVGSGNTIYFGEGSWLTVV.